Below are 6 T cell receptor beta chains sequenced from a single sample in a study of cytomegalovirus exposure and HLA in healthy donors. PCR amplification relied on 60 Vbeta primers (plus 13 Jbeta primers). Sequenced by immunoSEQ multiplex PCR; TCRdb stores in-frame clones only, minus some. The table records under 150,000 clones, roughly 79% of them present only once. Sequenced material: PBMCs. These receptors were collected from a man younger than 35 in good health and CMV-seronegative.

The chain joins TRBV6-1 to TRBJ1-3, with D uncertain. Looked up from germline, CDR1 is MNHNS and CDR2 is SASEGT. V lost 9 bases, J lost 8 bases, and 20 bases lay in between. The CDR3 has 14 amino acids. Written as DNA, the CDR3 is TGTGCCAGTAGTTTTAGATCAAGCGAGGACACCATATATTTT. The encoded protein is CASSFRSSEDTIYF.

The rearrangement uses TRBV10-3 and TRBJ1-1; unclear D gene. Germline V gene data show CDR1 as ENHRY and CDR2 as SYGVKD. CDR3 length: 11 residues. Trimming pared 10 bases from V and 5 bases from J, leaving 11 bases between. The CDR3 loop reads CASGPGTEAFF. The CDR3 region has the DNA TGTGCCAGCGGGCCGGGGACTGAAGCTTTCTTT.

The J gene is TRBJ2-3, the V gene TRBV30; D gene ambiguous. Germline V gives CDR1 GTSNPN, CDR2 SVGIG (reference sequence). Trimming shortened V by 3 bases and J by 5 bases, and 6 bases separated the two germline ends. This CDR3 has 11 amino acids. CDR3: CAWSVRDTQYF. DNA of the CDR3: TGTGCCTGGAGCGTCAGAGATACGCAGTATTTT.

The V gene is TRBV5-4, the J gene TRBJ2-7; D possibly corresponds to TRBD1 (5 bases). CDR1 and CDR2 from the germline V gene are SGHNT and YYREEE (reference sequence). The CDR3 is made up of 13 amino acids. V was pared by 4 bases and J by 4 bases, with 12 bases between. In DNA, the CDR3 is TGTGCCAGCAGCGGTGGGGCGGTTTACGAGCAGTACTTC. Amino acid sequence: CASSGGAVYEQYF.

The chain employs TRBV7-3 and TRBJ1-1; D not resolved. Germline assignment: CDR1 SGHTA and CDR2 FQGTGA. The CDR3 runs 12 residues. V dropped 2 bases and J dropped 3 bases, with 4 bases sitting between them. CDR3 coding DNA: TGTGCCAGCAGCTTAGAGGACACTGAAGCTTTCTTT. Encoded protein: CASSLEDTEAFF.

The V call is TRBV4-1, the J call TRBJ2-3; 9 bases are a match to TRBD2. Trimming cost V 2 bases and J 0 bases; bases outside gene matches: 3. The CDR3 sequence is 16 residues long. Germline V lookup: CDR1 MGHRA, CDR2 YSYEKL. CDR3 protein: CASSQLGLASTDTQYF. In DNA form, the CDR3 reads TGCGCCAGCAGCCAACTGGGACTAGCTAGCACAGATACGCAGTATTTT.